This T cell receptor (beta chain) was captured by sequencing in a study of shared T cell receptors in the human thymus. The CDR3 is made up of 16 amino acids. Germline-derived CDR1 and CDR2 are SGHAT and FQNNGV. V lost 4 bases and J 3 bases, leaving 16 bases between the germline ends. This table comes from immunoSEQ multiplex PCR, and its TCRdb copy is limited to in-frame clones, with some not included. The sample comprises around 730,000 clones, 80% to 90% of which are singletons, and roughly 0.01% rests with the top ten. The same specimen was also included in a second study, on human thymus T cells.

The TCR was taken from a girl under three years old with a congenital heart defect. The chain links TRBV11-2 to TRBJ1-3; unclear D gene. Sequenced: thymocytes. Written as DNA, the CDR3 is TGTGCCAGCAGCTGCGAATCGGGGAATGGTGGAAACACCATATATTTT. Residues: CASSCESGNGGNTIYF.